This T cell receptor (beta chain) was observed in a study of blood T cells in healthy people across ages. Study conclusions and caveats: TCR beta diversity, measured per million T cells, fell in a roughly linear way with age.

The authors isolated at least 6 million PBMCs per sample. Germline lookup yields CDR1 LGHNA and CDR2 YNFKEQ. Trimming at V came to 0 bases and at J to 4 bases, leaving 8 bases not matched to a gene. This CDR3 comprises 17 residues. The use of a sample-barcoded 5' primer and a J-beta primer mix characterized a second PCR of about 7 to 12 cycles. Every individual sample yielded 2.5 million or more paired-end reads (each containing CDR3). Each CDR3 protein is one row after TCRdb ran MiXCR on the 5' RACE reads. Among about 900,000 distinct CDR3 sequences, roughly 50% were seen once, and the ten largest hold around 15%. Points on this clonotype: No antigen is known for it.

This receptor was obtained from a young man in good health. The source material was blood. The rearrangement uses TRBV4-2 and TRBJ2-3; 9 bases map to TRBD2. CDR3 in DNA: TGTGCCAGCAGCCAAGACCAGGCGGGAGGGCCCCCAGATACGCAGTATTTT. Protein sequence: CASSQDQAGGPPDTQYF.